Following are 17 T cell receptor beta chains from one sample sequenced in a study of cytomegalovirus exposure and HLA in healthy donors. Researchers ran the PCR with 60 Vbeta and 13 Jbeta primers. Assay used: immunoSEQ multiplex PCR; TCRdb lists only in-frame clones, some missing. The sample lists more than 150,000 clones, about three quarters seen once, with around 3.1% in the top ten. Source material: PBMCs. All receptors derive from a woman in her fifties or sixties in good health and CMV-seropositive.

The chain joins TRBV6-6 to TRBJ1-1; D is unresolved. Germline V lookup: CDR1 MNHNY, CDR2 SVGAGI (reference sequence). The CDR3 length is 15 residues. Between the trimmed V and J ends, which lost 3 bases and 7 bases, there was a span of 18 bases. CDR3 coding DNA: TGTGCCAGCAGTTATCCGGACTCGAAAAAGGATGAAGCTTTCTTT. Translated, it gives CASSYPDSKKDEAFF.

The CDR3, as DNA: TGTGCCAGCAGTGCTATCCGGGACAGGGGCTTGGGTGGCTACACCTTC. Translating gives CASSAIRDRGLGGYTF. This chain links TRBV2 with TRBJ1-2, with TRBD1 matching 10 bases. Per germline, CDR1 SNHLY and CDR2 FYNNEI. The CDR3 totals 16 residues. V shed 4 bases, J shed 7 bases, and the junction held 12 bases outside the gene matches.

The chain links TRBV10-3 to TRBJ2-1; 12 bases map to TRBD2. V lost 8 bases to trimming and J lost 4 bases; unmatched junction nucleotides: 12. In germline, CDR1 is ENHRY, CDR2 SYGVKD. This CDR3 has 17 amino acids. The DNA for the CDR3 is TGTGCCATCGGTGCTAGCGGGAGGGCCCCCTTTTACAATGAGCAGTTCTTC. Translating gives CAIGASGRAPFYNEQFF.

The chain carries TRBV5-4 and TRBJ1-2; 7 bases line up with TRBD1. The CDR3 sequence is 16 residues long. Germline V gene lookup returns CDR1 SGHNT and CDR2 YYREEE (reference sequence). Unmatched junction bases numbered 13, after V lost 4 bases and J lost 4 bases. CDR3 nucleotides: TGTGCCAGCAGCCCGGGACAGCTCTTAGCGGTCTATGGCTACACCTTC. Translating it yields CASSPGQLLAVYGYTF.

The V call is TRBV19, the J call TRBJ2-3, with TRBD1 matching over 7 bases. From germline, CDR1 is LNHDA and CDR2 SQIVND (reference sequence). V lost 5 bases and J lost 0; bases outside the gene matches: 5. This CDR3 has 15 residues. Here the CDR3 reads CASSSGQLSTDTQYF. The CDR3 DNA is TGTGCCAGTAGTTCGGGACAGCTGAGCACAGATACGCAGTATTTT. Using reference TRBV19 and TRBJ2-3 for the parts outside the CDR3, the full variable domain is DGGITQSPKYLFRKEGQNVTLSCEQNLNHDAMYWYRQDPGQGLRLIYYSQIVNDFQKGDIAEGYSVSREKKESFPLTVTSAQKNPTAFYLCASSSGQLSTDTQYFGPGTRLTVL.

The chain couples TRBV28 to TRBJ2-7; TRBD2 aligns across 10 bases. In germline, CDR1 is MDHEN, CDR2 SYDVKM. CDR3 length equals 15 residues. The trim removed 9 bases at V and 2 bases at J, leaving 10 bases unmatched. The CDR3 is CASGETSGRPYEQYF. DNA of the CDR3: TGTGCCAGTGGTGAGACTAGCGGGCGTCCCTACGAGCAGTACTTC.

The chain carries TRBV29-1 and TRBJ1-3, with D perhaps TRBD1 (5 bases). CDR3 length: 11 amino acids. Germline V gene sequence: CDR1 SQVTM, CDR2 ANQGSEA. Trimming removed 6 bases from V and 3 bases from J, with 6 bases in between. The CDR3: CSVGDGNTIYF. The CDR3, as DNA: TGCAGCGTAGGGGATGGAAACACCATATATTTT.

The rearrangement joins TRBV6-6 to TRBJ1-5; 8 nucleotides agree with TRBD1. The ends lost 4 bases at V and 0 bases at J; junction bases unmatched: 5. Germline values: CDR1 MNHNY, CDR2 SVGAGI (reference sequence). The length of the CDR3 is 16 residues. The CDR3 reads CASSWTRGHSNQPQHF. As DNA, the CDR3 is TGTGCCAGCAGTTGGACCAGGGGGCATAGCAATCAGCCCCAGCATTTT.

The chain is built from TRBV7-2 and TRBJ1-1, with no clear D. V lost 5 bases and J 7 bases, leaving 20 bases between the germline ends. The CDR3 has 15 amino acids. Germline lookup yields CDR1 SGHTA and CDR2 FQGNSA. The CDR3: CASSPQWAVGFEAFF. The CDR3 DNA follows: TGTGCCAGCAGCCCCCAGTGGGCCGTTGGTTTTGAAGCTTTCTTT.

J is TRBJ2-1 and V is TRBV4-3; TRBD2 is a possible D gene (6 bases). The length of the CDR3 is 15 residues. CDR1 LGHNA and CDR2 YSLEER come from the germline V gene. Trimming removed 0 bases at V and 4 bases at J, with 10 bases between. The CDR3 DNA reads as TGCGCCAGCAGCCAAGAGGGGGGATCTTACAATGAGCAGTTCTTC. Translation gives CASSQEGGSYNEQFF.

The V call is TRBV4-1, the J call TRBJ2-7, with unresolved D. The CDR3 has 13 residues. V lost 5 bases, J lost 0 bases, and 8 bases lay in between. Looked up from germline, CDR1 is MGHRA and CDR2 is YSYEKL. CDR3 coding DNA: TGCGCCAGCAGCATACAAAGCTCCTACGAGCAGTACTTC. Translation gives CASSIQSSYEQYF.

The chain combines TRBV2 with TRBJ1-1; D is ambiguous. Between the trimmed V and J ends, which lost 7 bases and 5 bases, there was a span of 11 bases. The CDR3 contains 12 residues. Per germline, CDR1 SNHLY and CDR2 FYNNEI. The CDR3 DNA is TGTGCCAGCACCACACCCTGGACTGAAGCTTTCTTT. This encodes CASTTPWTEAFF.

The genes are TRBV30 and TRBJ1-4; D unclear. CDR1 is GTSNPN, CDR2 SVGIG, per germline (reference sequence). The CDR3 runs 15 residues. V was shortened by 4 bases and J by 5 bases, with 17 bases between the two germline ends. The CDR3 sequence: CAWTPLRGENEKLFF. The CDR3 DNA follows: TGTGCCTGGACCCCGCTTCGCGGGGAGAATGAAAAACTGTTTTTT.

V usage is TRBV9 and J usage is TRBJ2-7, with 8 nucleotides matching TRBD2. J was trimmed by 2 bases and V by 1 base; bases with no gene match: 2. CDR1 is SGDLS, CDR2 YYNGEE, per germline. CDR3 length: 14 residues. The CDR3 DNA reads TGTGCCAGCAGCGTAACTAGCGGCACCTACGAGCAGTACTTC. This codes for CASSVTSGTYEQYF.

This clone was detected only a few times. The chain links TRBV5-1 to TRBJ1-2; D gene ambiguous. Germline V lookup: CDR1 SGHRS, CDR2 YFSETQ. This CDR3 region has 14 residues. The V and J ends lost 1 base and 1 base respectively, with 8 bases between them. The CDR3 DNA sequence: TGCGCCAGCAGCTTGACGAGCTTTAACTATGGCTACACCTTC. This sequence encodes CASSLTSFNYGYTF.

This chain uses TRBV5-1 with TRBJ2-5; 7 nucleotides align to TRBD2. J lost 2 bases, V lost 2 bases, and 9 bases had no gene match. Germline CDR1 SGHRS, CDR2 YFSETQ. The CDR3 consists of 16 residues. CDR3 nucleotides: TGCGCCAGCAGCTTCACCCCGGGGGGACTTCAAGAGACCCAGTACTTC. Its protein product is CASSFTPGGLQETQYF.

The CDR3 reads CASSSLAGGPEQYF. The CDR3, as DNA: TGTGCCAGCAGTTCACTAGCGGGAGGGCCCGAGCAGTACTTC. This chain uses TRBV6-6 with TRBJ2-7; 13 bases line up with TRBD2. Germline lookup yields CDR1 MNHNY and CDR2 SVGAGI (reference sequence). The CDR3 consists of 14 residues. The V and J ends lost 4 bases and 6 bases, in that order; junction bases with no gene match: 3.